This TCR beta chain was identified during a study of T cells in localized non-small cell lung cancer. Whole-study results and caveats: Adjacent lung tissue had a median about 58 of the top 100 clones found in the tumor. Overall survival was longer when the density of T cells in the blood was higher. Uninvolved adjacent lung showed the highest T cell clonality, exceeding tumor. Only one tumor region was sequenced, so heterogeneity remains possible.

Assay used: immunoSEQ multiplex PCR; TCRdb lists only in-frame clones, some missing. The sample shows around 4,400 clones, roughly 29% of them seen only once. The CDR3 covers 15 residues. Germline V lookup: CDR1 MNHGY, CDR2 SAAAGT. J gave up 1 base and V 6 bases, and 5 bases lay outside the gene matches. This clone is labeled as medium-sized. Antigen: not known. The TCR originated in a male donor aged 60 or over with stage I lung adenocarcinoma. The V call is TRBV6-8, the J call TRBJ2-7; 11 nucleotides match TRBD2. Sequencing used lung tumor tissue, obtained before any cancer treatment. For the CDR3, the DNA is TGTGCCAGCAGCCCCGGACTAGCGGGTTCCTACGAGCAGTACTTC. Translated: CASSPGLAGSYEQYF.